The TCR beta chain described here comes from a study of blood T cells in healthy people across ages. Primed by a sample-barcoded 5' primer and a J-beta primer mix, a second PCR proceeded for 7 to 11 cycles. Using its own MiXCR run on the 5' RACE reads, TCRdb lists one record per CDR3 protein. The sample contains approximately 960,000 distinct CDR3 sequences, 25% to 35% of which appear only once. Germline V CDR1 and CDR2: SGDLS, YYNGEE. Trimming removed 0 bases at V and 7 bases at J, with 17 bases between. The CDR3 is 16 amino acids. This clonotype appeared many times. This same sample was also part of a study on T cells of mothers and their children. From that study: Related mother and child pairs showed slightly greater overlap (not significant) than unrelated pairs did.

The source of this sequence is a woman aged 35 to 49 in good health. The chain combines TRBV9 with TRBJ2-1; perhaps D is TRBD1 or TRBD2 (5 bases each). The sequencing sample was made of blood. The CDR3 coding sequence is TGTGCCAGCAGCGTAGAGGTTGGGGGAAGGGTAAATGAGCAGTTCTTC. Residues: CASSVEVGGRVNEQFF.